The rows below give T cell receptor beta chains drawn from one sample of a study of cytomegalovirus exposure and HLA in healthy donors. The method was immunoSEQ multiplex PCR; TCRdb's version includes in-frame clones alone and lacks a portion of them. Counted here are 150,000 to 200,000 clones, around 78% occurring once; the ten biggest clones make up less than 2%. Sequenced material: PBMCs. The source is a man in his forties in good health and CMV-seronegative. Each CDR3 is given with its conserved first and last residue. The order of the fields is J gene, D gene, clone size, V gene, CDR3 protein, CDR3 DNA. A D gene is named only where the DNA matches it firmly. For some rows the clone size is stated as once, few or many, or as a class when expanded; others skip it.

J: TRBJ2-2; D: .; size: .; V: TRBV14; CDR3: CASSYGTFSGELFF; DNA: TGTGCCAGCAGCTACGGGACTTTCAGCGGGGAGCTGTTTTTT
J: TRBJ2-1; D: .; size: few; V: TRBV7-3; CDR3: CASSTGSSYNEQFF; DNA: TGTGCCAGCAGCACTGGTAGCTCCTACAATGAGCAGTTCTTC
J: TRBJ1-2; D: .; size: .; V: TRBV6-1; CDR3: CASITWTDSQGYTF; DNA: TGTGCCAGCATTACCTGGACGGACTCCCAAGGCTACACCTTC
J: TRBJ1-5; D: .; size: .; V: TRBV27; CDR3: CASSLSLDTNQPQHF; DNA: TGTGCCAGCAGTTTATCCCTCGACACAAATCAGCCCCAGCATTTT
J: TRBJ2-2; D: .; size: once; V: TRBV4-1; CDR3: CASSQMGSGGSGELFF; DNA: TGCGCCAGCAGCCAAATGGGATCGGGCGGGTCCGGGGAGCTGTTTTTT
J: TRBJ1-6; D: .; size: .; V: TRBV28; CDR3: CASSLDTGSPLHF; DNA: TGTGCCAGCAGTCTCGACACCGGATCACCCCTCCACTTT
J: TRBJ2-2; D: .; size: few; V: TRBV6-5; CDR3: CASSEVGDTGELFF; DNA: TGTGCCAGCAGTGAAGTAGGGGACACCGGGGAGCTGTTTTTT
J: TRBJ1-1; D: .; size: .; V: TRBV7-3; CDR3: CASSPTFEAFF; DNA: TGTGCCAGCAGCCCAACATTTGAAGCTTTCTTT
J: TRBJ2-7; D: TRBD1; size: .; V: TRBV10-3; CDR3: CAISEPGTGVYEQYF; DNA: TGTGCCATCAGTGAGCCCGGGACAGGGGTTTACGAGCAGTACTTC
J: TRBJ2-6; D: .; size: .; V: TRBV28; CDR3: CASSLPGLMSSGANVLTF; DNA: TGTGCCAGCAGTTTACCGGGACTCATGTCCTCTGGGGCCAACGTCCTGACTTTC
J: TRBJ1-1; D: TRBD1; size: .; V: TRBV9; CDR3: CASSVQGQSGTEAFF; DNA: TGTGCCAGCAGCGTACAGGGACAGTCCGGCACTGAAGCTTTCTTT
J: TRBJ1-1; D: TRBD1; size: .; V: TRBV9; CDR3: CASSVNTGGSREAFF; DNA: TGTGCCAGCAGCGTAAACACAGGGGGCAGTAGGGAAGCTTTCTTT
J: TRBJ2-1; D: .; size: .; V: TRBV11-2; CDR3: CASSPGLDNEQFF; DNA: TGTGCCAGCAGCCCGGGACTCGACAATGAGCAGTTCTTC
J: TRBJ2-1; D: .; size: .; V: TRBV9; CDR3: CASSVGRGTYNEQFF; DNA: TGTGCCAGCAGCGTAGGTAGAGGCACTTACAATGAGCAGTTCTTC
J: TRBJ1-5; D: .; size: .; V: TRBV19; CDR3: CASSIAPYGNQPQHF; DNA: TGTGCCAGTAGTATAGCCCCCTATGGCAATCAGCCCCAGCATTTT
J: TRBJ1-5; D: TRBD1; size: .; V: TRBV7-9; CDR3: CSSSFGLGDRAFNQPQHF; DNA: TGTTCCAGCAGCTTCGGTTTAGGGGACAGGGCGTTCAATCAGCCCCAGCATTTT
J: TRBJ1-2; D: .; size: .; V: TRBV4-1; CDR3: CASSQDPRVSDGYTF; DNA: TGCGCCAGCAGCCAAGATCCCAGGGTTTCTGATGGCTACACCTTC
J: TRBJ1-1; D: .; size: .; V: TRBV5-1; CDR3: CASSPGGGSNGEAFF; DNA: TGCGCCAGCAGCCCGGGGGGGGGATCCAACGGTGAGGCTTTCTTT
J: TRBJ1-5; D: .; size: .; V: TRBV12-5; CDR3: CASGLPLSGVQGWPQHF; DNA: TGTGCTAGTGGTTTGCCCCTATCGGGGGTCCAGGGTTGGCCCCAGCATTTT
J: TRBJ2-7; D: TRBD1; size: .; V: TRBV5-8; CDR3: CASSSGADRGPEQYF; DNA: TGTGCCAGCAGCTCGGGCGCGGACAGGGGGCCCGAGCAGTACTTC
J: TRBJ2-1; D: TRBD2; size: .; V: TRBV7-9; CDR3: CASSLPMTSGRYYNEQFF; DNA: TGTGCCAGCAGCTTACCCATGACTAGCGGGAGGTACTACAATGAGCAGTTCTTC
J: TRBJ2-6; D: .; size: few; V: TRBV6-1; CDR3: CASSEDGGGANVLTF; DNA: TGTGCCAGCAGTGAAGATGGGGGCGGGGCCAACGTCCTGACTTTC
J: TRBJ2-3; D: .; size: .; V: TRBV30; CDR3: CAWSGTGFTDTQYF; DNA: TGTGCCTGGAGTGGAACGGGATTCACAGATACGCAGTATTTT
J: TRBJ2-2; D: TRBD1; size: .; V: TRBV9; CDR3: CASSLVGQGAGELFF; DNA: TGTGCCAGCAGCCTCGTTGGACAGGGGGCCGGGGAGCTGTTTTTT
J: TRBJ1-3; D: .; size: .; V: TRBV7-2; CDR3: CASSLGTISGNTIYF; DNA: TGTGCCAGCAGCTTAGGGACTATCTCTGGAAACACCATATATTTT
J: TRBJ1-2; D: .; size: .; V: TRBV6-1; CDR3: CASREVGQLTGGYTF; DNA: TGTGCCAGCAGAGAGGTCGGACAGTTGACGGGTGGCTACACCTTC
J: TRBJ2-3; D: .; size: few; V: TRBV6-5; CDR3: CASSPAAGTDTQYF; DNA: TGTGCCAGCAGTCCGGCGGCGGGAACAGATACGCAGTATTTT
J: TRBJ2-2; D: TRBD2; size: .; V: TRBV6-5; CDR3: CASRLAGGAGELFF; DNA: TGTGCCAGCAGATTGGCGGGAGGCGCCGGGGAGCTGTTTTTT
J: TRBJ1-5; D: TRBD1; size: .; V: TRBV4-1; CDR3: CASSQDGQGVQPQHF; DNA: TGCGCCAGCAGCCAAGACGGCCAGGGGGTTCAGCCCCAGCATTTT
J: TRBJ2-7; D: .; size: .; V: TRBV19; CDR3: CASSPKGDTYEQYF; DNA: TGTGCCAGTAGTCCCAAGGGGGATACCTACGAGCAGTACTTC
J: TRBJ2-2; D: TRBD1; size: .; V: TRBV5-1; CDR3: CASSTTGGDTGELFF; DNA: TGCGCCAGCAGCACGACAGGGGGCGACACCGGGGAGCTGTTTTTT
J: TRBJ2-4; D: TRBD1; size: .; V: TRBV5-3; CDR3: CAEGGRGAKNIQYF; DNA: TGTGCGGAAGGGGGCAGGGGGGCCAAAAACATTCAGTACTTC
J: TRBJ2-1; D: .; size: .; V: TRBV23-1; CDR3: CASSQLVLKPHGIRFNEQFF; DNA: TGCGCCAGCAGTCAATTAGTCCTCAAACCCCACGGGATCCGTTTCAATGAGCAGTTCTTC
J: TRBJ2-1; D: .; size: .; V: TRBV9; CDR3: CASSPQGGQSNEQFF; DNA: TGTGCCAGCAGCCCGCAGGGGGGACAGTCCAATGAGCAGTTCTTC
J: TRBJ1-1; D: .; size: .; V: TRBV11-2; CDR3: CASSEGRVTEAFF; DNA: TGTGCCAGCAGCGAAGGGCGGGTCACTGAAGCTTTCTTT
J: TRBJ1-2; D: .; size: once; V: TRBV9; CDR3: CASSDRGGRYGYTF; DNA: TGTGCCAGCAGCGATAGGGGGGGGAGATATGGCTACACCTTC
J: TRBJ2-1; D: TRBD2; size: .; V: TRBV9; CDR3: CASSVTGTSGESWQFF; DNA: TGTGCCAGCAGCGTAACCGGGACTAGCGGGGAGAGCTGGCAGTTCTTC
J: TRBJ2-5; D: .; size: .; V: TRBV28; CDR3: CASSFLQPETQYF; DNA: TGTGCCAGCAGTTTTTTACAACCGGAGACCCAGTACTTC
J: TRBJ1-1; D: .; size: .; V: TRBV21-1; CDR3: CASTSQGPMNTEAFF; DNA: TGTGCCAGCACCAGTCAGGGGCCCATGAACACTGAAGCTTTCTTT
J: TRBJ1-1; D: .; size: .; V: TRBV5-1; CDR3: CASSPGIGDTEAFF; DNA: TGCGCCAGCAGCCCGGGTATAGGGGACACTGAAGCTTTCTTT
J: TRBJ1-5; D: .; size: few; V: TRBV6-5; CDR3: CASSLSRSSNQPQHF; DNA: TGTGCCAGCAGCCTCTCACGGTCTAGCAATCAGCCCCAGCATTTT
J: TRBJ1-1; D: .; size: once; V: TRBV18; CDR3: CASSPIILRQGNTEAFF; DNA: TGTGCCAGCTCACCAATTATCCTCCGCCAGGGGAACACTGAAGCTTTCTTT
J: TRBJ2-3; D: TRBD2; size: .; V: TRBV6-1; CDR3: CASEWGGSTDTQYF; DNA: TGTGCCAGCGAGTGGGGGGGTAGCACAGATACGCAGTATTTT
J: TRBJ2-6; D: .; size: .; V: TRBV28; CDR3: CASSFLDRSGANGLTF; DNA: TGTGCCAGCAGTTTTCTAGACCGCTCTGGGGCCAACGGCCTGACTTTC
J: TRBJ1-3; D: TRBD1; size: .; V: TRBV7-2; CDR3: CASSTGVTGNTIYF; DNA: TGTGCCAGCAGTACAGGGGTAACTGGAAACACCATATATTTT
J: TRBJ2-1; D: TRBD2; size: .; V: TRBV9; CDR3: CASSVGGAYNEQFF; DNA: TGTGCCAGCAGCGTCGGGGGGGCCTACAATGAGCAGTTCTTC
J: TRBJ1-2; D: .; size: few; V: TRBV6-5; CDR3: CASSSREGYGYTF; DNA: TGTGCCAGCAGTTCTCGGGAGGGCTATGGCTACACCTTC
J: TRBJ2-1; D: TRBD1; size: .; V: TRBV6-6; CDR3: CASSPRTGASYNEQFF; DNA: TGTGCCAGCAGTCCACGGACAGGGGCCTCCTACAATGAGCAGTTCTTC
J: TRBJ1-6; D: .; size: .; V: TRBV9; CDR3: CASSVVAYSPLHF; DNA: TGTGCCAGCAGCGTAGTGGCATATTCACCCCTCCACTTT
J: TRBJ1-3; D: .; size: .; V: TRBV9; CDR3: CASSVGGGWIGNTIYF; DNA: TGTGCCAGCAGCGTAGGGGGAGGATGGATCGGAAACACCATATATTTT
J: TRBJ2-2; D: TRBD2; size: .; V: TRBV7-9; CDR3: CASSGLAGRGTGELFF; DNA: TGTGCCAGCAGCGGGCTAGCGGGAAGGGGCACCGGGGAGCTGTTTTTT
J: TRBJ1-5; D: TRBD1; size: few; V: TRBV15; CDR3: CATSRRTGVGQPQHF; DNA: TGTGCCACCAGCAGAAGAACAGGGGTAGGTCAGCCCCAGCATTTT
J: TRBJ2-7; D: TRBD1; size: few; V: TRBV30; CDR3: CAWAGTENPEQYF; DNA: TGTGCCTGGGCCGGGACAGAGAATCCCGAGCAGTACTTC
J: TRBJ1-4; D: .; size: .; V: TRBV29-1; CDR3: CSVEGRGGEKLFF; DNA: TGCAGCGTTGAGGGTCGAGGGGGTGAAAAACTGTTTTTT
J: TRBJ2-4; D: TRBD2; size: .; V: TRBV28; CDR3: CAISGGGAAKNIQYF; DNA: TGTGCCATTTCGGGGGGAGGGGCGGCCAAAAACATTCAGTACTTC
J: TRBJ1-5; D: TRBD1; size: .; V: TRBV7-2; CDR3: CASSPGTGRQPQHF; DNA: TGTGCCAGCAGCCCTGGGACAGGGCGTCAGCCCCAGCATTTT